These T cell receptor beta chains were read from a single sample in a study of tumor-infiltrating lymphocytes in primary liver carcinoma. TCRdb itself ran the multiplex PCR reads through MiXCR, one entry per CDR3 protein. The table has 330,000 or so distinct CDR3 sequences, approximately 65% seen once. Sequences were obtained from peripheral blood. Every receptor here comes from a man aged 35-49 years with primary liver carcinoma and hepatitis B virus infection. Each CDR3 is given with its conserved first and last residue. A D gene is named only where the DNA matches it firmly. Not every row has a clone size; where given, it reads once, few, many or a size class.

length: 14; size: once; J: TRBJ2-7; V: TRBV11-2; D: -; DNA: TGTGCCAGCACCTTAAACAACTCCCCCTACGAGCAGTACTTC; CDR3: CASTLNNSPYEQYF
length: 16; size: -; J: TRBJ2-6; V: TRBV5-1; D: -; DNA: TGCGCCAGCAGCTTGGAATCGGGGGCTGGGGCCAACGTCCTGACTTTC; CDR3: CASSLESGAGANVLTF
length: 14; size: -; J: TRBJ2-7; V: TRBV7-8; D: -; DNA: TGTGCCAGCAGCTTCTCCAGCGGGCAACACGAGCAGTACTTC; CDR3: CASSFSSGQHEQYF
length: 15; size: many; J: TRBJ2-1; V: TRBV12-3/TRBV12-4; D: TRBD2; DNA: TGTGCCAGCAGTGCCGGACTAGCGGGGGGGAATGAGCAGTTCTTC; CDR3: CASSAGLAGGNEQFF
length: 16; size: -; J: TRBJ2-3; V: TRBV11-2; D: -; DNA: TGCGCCAGCAGCTTAAGTAGGACCAACAGCACAGATACGCAGTATTTT; CDR3: CASSLSRTNSTDTQYF
length: 15; size: once; J: TRBJ2-1; V: TRBV11-3; D: -; DNA: TGTCCCAGCAGCTTTGGGGATAACCCCTACAATGAGCAATTCTTC; CDR3: CPSSFGDNPYNEQFF
length: 15; size: once; J: TRBJ2-7; V: TRBV29-1; D: -; DNA: TGCAGCGCCAGGACGATGGGGGGCCTAATCTACGAGCAGTACTTC; CDR3: CSARTMGGLIYEQYF
length: 13; size: many; J: TRBJ2-3; V: TRBV5-4; D: -; DNA: TGTGCCAGCAGCCAGGCCACGTGGGATACGCAGTATTTT; CDR3: CASSQATWDTQYF
length: 15; size: few; J: TRBJ2-7; V: TRBV5-1; D: -; DNA: TGCGCCAGCAGCTTGGGACTGGGACCGAAGGGGGAGCAGTACTTC; CDR3: CASSLGLGPKGEQYF
length: 14; size: -; J: TRBJ1-1; V: TRBV11-2; D: -; DNA: TGTGCCAGTAGCCAAAACAGCCTTTCGGGTGAAGCTATCTTT; CDR3: CASSQNSLSGEAIF
length: 15; size: many; J: TRBJ2-7; V: TRBV12-3/TRBV12-4; D: TRBD2; DNA: TGTGCCAGCAGTCCAGGACTAGCGGATACCTACGAGCAGTACTTC; CDR3: CASSPGLADTYEQYF
length: 17; size: -; J: TRBJ1-3; V: TRBV29-1; D: -; DNA: TGCAACGTTGAAACCTCCCAGGAACGAGTCTCTGGAAACACCATATATTTT; CDR3: CNVETSQERVSGNTIYF
length: 17; size: -; J: TRBJ1-4; V: TRBV30; D: TRBD1; DNA: TGTGCCTGGAGTGTTTCGGACAGGGGAATTACTAATGAAAAACTGTTTTTT; CDR3: CAWSVSDRGITNEKLFF
length: 17; size: -; J: TRBJ2-1; V: TRBV7-9; D: -; DNA: TGTGCCAGCAGCTCAAGGGTGAGCGAGAGCTCCTACAATGAGCAGTTCTTC; CDR3: CASSSRVSESSYNEQFF
length: 16; size: many; J: TRBJ2-5; V: TRBV4-3; D: TRBD2; DNA: TGCGCCAGCAATGGGACTAGCGGGGCGGGCAGGAAGACCCAGTACTTC; CDR3: CASNGTSGAGRKTQYF
length: 16; size: -; J: TRBJ2-1; V: TRBV5-5; D: -; DNA: TGCGCCATCATCAGGGATGGGGAGGACACCTACAATGAGCAGTTCTTC; CDR3: CAIIRDGEDTYNEQFF
length: 17; size: -; J: TRBJ1-2; V: TRBV11-2; D: TRBD1; DNA: TGCGCCAGCAGCCCCTTCACCGAGGGACAGGAGAAAACTGGCTACACCTTC; CDR3: CASSPFTEGQEKTGYTF
length: 17; size: -; J: TRBJ1-6; V: TRBV6-2/TRBV6-3; D: -; DNA: TGTGCCAGCAGTTACCGGTTTGAGGGAACTTTCAATTCACCCCTCCACTTT; CDR3: CASSYRFEGTFNSPLHF
length: 13; size: -; J: TRBJ2-3; V: TRBV5-4; D: -; DNA: TGTGCCAGCAGCTCTCAGCCCACAGATACGCAGTATTTT; CDR3: CASSSQPTDTQYF
length: 16; size: many; J: TRBJ1-2; V: TRBV6-1; D: -; DNA: TGTGCCAGCAGTCTGGGCCTTCAGAGCAGGTCTCTTGGCTACACCTTC; CDR3: CASSLGLQSRSLGYTF
length: 17; size: many; J: TRBJ2-7; V: TRBV4-1; D: -; DNA: TGCGCCAGCAGCCAAGATATTCTAGCAGGGGATCCTACGGAGCAGTACTTC; CDR3: CASSQDILAGDPTEQYF
length: 15; size: -; J: TRBJ2-1; V: TRBV6-5; D: -; DNA: TGTGCCAGCAGTTCGGGACCACTGACACGCAATGAGCAGTTCTTC; CDR3: CASSSGPLTRNEQFF
length: 13; size: once; J: TRBJ2-1; V: TRBV19; D: -; DNA: TGTGCCAGCAGGCGGTTCGGGGCAACTGAGCAGTTCTTC; CDR3: CASRRFGATEQFF
length: 16; size: once; J: TRBJ2-1; V: TRBV11-3; D: -; DNA: TGTGCCAGCAGCTTAGGCTGTGCGACCTCCTACAATGAGCAGTTCTTC; CDR3: CASSLGCATSYNEQFF
length: 16; size: -; J: TRBJ2-1; V: TRBV10-3; D: TRBD2; DNA: TGTGCCATCAGTGAGTCAACTAGCGGGAGTTTCAATGAGCAGTTCTTC; CDR3: CAISESTSGSFNEQFF
length: 15; size: -; J: TRBJ2-4; V: TRBV2; D: TRBD2; DNA: TGTGCCAGCAGTGAAGAGGTAGCGGGAGCGGACATTCAGTACTTC; CDR3: CASSEEVAGADIQYF
length: 13; size: many; J: TRBJ2-2; V: TRBV11-2; D: -; DNA: TGTGCCAGCACGAGGGGGGTCGCCGGGGAGCTGTTTTTT; CDR3: CASTRGVAGELFF
length: 15; size: few; J: TRBJ2-3; V: TRBV11-2; D: -; DNA: TGTGTCAGCAGCTTGGCGGCCCGTGGGGGAGATACACAGTATTTT; CDR3: CVSSLAARGGDTQYF
length: 13; size: -; J: TRBJ2-4; V: TRBV2; D: -; DNA: TGTGCCAGCAGATTCGATCTAGGGGACATTCAGTACTTC; CDR3: CASRFDLGDIQYF
length: 15; size: -; J: TRBJ2-1; V: TRBV11-1; D: -; DNA: TGTGCCAGCAGCTTATTTAGAGGGGCCTACAATAAGCAGTTCTTC; CDR3: CASSLFRGAYNKQFF
length: 15; size: many; J: TRBJ1-5; V: TRBV6-1; D: -; DNA: TGTGCCAGCAGTGCAGCAGGGATCGGCAATCAGCCCCAGCATTTT; CDR3: CASSAAGIGNQPQHF
length: 15; size: many; J: TRBJ2-1; V: TRBV29-1; D: TRBD2; DNA: TGCAGCGTTGACCGAGGCGGGAGATGGGACAATGAGCAGTTCTTC; CDR3: CSVDRGGRWDNEQFF